Each of the 18 T cell receptor beta chains below was sequenced from the same sample in a study of blood T cell repertoires in COVID-19. Some clones are missing from TCRdb's copy, which holds only in-frame ones; the method was immunoSEQ multiplex PCR. In the table there are about 100,000 clones, roughly 82% of which are singletons. Sequences were obtained from peripheral blood. Source of these receptors: a man aged 60 to 75 with acute or convalescent COVID-19.

This chain connects TRBV6-5 to TRBJ2-7, with D possibly TRBD2 on 5 matching bases. Deletions cut 6 bases from V and 1 base from J, with 13 bases between. CDR3 length: 14 amino acids. Germline lookup yields CDR1 MNHEY and CDR2 SVGAGI. The CDR3 protein is CASRTGELSYEQYF. CDR3 nucleotide sequence: TGTGCCAGCAGAACTGGGGAGCTATCCTACGAGCAGTACTTC.

The chain links TRBV11-2 to TRBJ2-6; no clear D gene. V dropped 1 base and J dropped 3 bases, with 13 bases sitting between them. This CDR3 has 17 residues. The germline V gene encodes CDR1 SGHAT and CDR2 FQNNGV. DNA for the CDR3: TGTGCCAGCAGCTTAGCCCGCTACAGTGGTGGGGCCAACGTCCTGACTTTC. Protein: CASSLARYSGGANVLTF. The full variable domain, in which reference TRBV11-2 and TRBJ2-6 provide the parts outside the CDR3, is EAGVAQSPRYKIIEKRQSVAFWCNPISGHATLYWYQQILGQGPKLLIQFQNNGVVDDSQLPKDRFSAERLKGVDSTLKIQPAKLEDSAVYLCASSLARYSGGANVLTFGAGSRLTVL.

The rearrangement uses TRBV9 and TRBJ2-5; possibly TRBD2 for D (5 bases). V lost 3 bases, J lost 2 bases, and 14 bases lay in between. Germline V gene sequence: CDR1 SGDLS, CDR2 YYNGEE. The CDR3 sequence is 15 residues long. The CDR3 DNA sequence: TGTGCCAGCAGCGCCCGGGGAGTGATTCAAGAGACCCAGTACTTC. This gives the protein CASSARGVIQETQYF.

V gene TRBV27 combines with J gene TRBJ2-1; TRBD1 matches at 8 bases. The CDR3 covers 14 residues. Per the germline V gene, CDR1 is MNHEY and CDR2 is SMNVEV (reference sequence). Trimming removed 5 bases from V and 6 bases from J; junction bases left unmatched: 6. The CDR3 nucleotides are TGTGCCAGCAGTCGGCAGGGGGCAGGCAATGAGCAGTTCTTC. Protein: CASSRQGAGNEQFF.

The chain is built from TRBV5-1 and TRBJ1-4; 7 bases match TRBD1. Germline assignment: CDR1 SGHRS and CDR2 YFSETQ. V trimming: 4 bases; J trimming: 4 bases; junction bases outside the gene matches: 4. The CDR3 consists of 14 residues. The CDR3 DNA reads TGCGCCAGCAGCCCCGGACAGGATAATGAAAAACTGTTTTTT. Translating it yields CASSPGQDNEKLFF.

This chain links TRBV6-5 with TRBJ1-1, with a tentative D call TRBD1 (6 bases). Per germline, CDR1 MNHEY and CDR2 SVGAGI. The ends were cut back, 7 bases at V and 2 bases at J, with 11 bases in the middle. The CDR3 covers 13 residues. The DNA of the CDR3 is TGTGCCAGCACCCGGACAGACAACACTGAAGCTTTCTTT. Translating it yields CASTRTDNTEAFF.

The chain couples TRBV6-5 to TRBJ1-4; a weak D match, TRBD1 (5 bases). V was shortened by 10 bases and J by 8 bases, with 14 bases between the two germline ends. Germline assignment: CDR1 MNHEY and CDR2 SVGAGI. This CDR3 is 12 amino acids long. CDR3 nucleotides: TGTGCCACTTTCGGCGGGGGAGAAAAACTGTTTTTT. This encodes CATFGGGEKLFF.

The CDR3 nucleotides are TGTGCCAGCAGCGTCTCTCGGGGGAGCGAAGCTTTCTTT. This encodes CASSVSRGSEAFF. The chain recombines TRBV9 with TRBJ1-1; maybe TRBD1 (5 bases). The germline V gene encodes CDR1 SGDLS and CDR2 YYNGEE. The CDR3 has 13 residues. V was shortened by 2 bases and J by 8 bases, with 13 bases between the two germline ends.

This rearrangement joins TRBV2 to TRBJ2-7; D unclear. V lost 7 bases and J 3 bases, leaving 7 bases between the germline ends. CDR3 length: 11 residues. From germline, CDR1 is SNHLY and CDR2 FYNNEI. The CDR3: CASTQLYEQYF. The CDR3 nucleotides read TGTGCCAGCACCCAACTCTACGAGCAGTACTTC. Supplemented by reference TRBV2 and TRBJ2-7, the full variable domain reads EPEVTQTPSHQVTQMGQEVILRCVPISNHLYFYWYRQILGQKVEFLVSFYNNEISEKSEIFDDQFSVERPDGSNFTLKIRSTKLEDSAMYFCASTQLYEQYFGPGTRLTVT.

The chain recombines TRBV5-4 with TRBJ1-2, with TRBD1 matching over 7 bases. The V gene's germline CDR1 is SGHNT and CDR2 YYREEE (reference sequence). The CDR3 loop spans 14 amino acids. The V gene end was trimmed by 4 bases and the J gene end by 3 bases; junction bases not matched to a gene: 6. The CDR3 coding sequence is TGTGCCAGCAGCCCCCGGGACAGTTACTATGGCTACACCTTC. This codes for CASSPRDSYYGYTF.

V and J are TRBV19 and TRBJ2-7; TRBD1 matches at 10 bases. The CDR3 sequence is 16 residues long. The germline V gene encodes CDR1 LNHDA and CDR2 SQIVND (reference sequence). The V gene end was trimmed by 6 bases and the J gene end by 0 bases; junction bases not matched to a gene: 8. CDR3 DNA sequence: TGTGCCAGTAGACGGGGACAGGGGCCGTCCTCCTACGAGCAGTACTTC. This encodes CASRRGQGPSSYEQYF.

The CDR3 DNA reads TGCGCCAGCAGCCAAGATCTCGGGGAGGGTCATCATCAGCCCCAGCATTTT. This encodes CASSQDLGEGHHQPQHF. The chain combines TRBV4-3 with TRBJ1-5; D is ambiguous. The ends were cut back, 0 bases at V and 5 bases at J, with 17 bases in the middle. This CDR3 is built from 17 residues. Germline CDR1 reads LGHNA; CDR2 reads YSLEER.

The V call is TRBV3-1 (or the pseudogene TRBV3-2), the J call TRBJ2-1; D might be TRBD2 (5 bases). Trimming left V 1 base short and J 5 bases short, with 12 bases between. Germline V gene sequence: CDR1 LGHDT, CDR2 YNNKEL (reference sequence). CDR3 size: 15 residues. The CDR3 reads CASSQGSSFDNEQFF. In nucleotides, the CDR3 is TGTGCCAGCAGCCAAGGGTCTAGCTTCGACAATGAGCAGTTCTTC.

This clone was seen more than once but under ten times. The chain is built from TRBV9 and TRBJ2-1, with TRBD2 as a possible D gene (8 bases). CDR3 length: 19 residues. V was trimmed by 4 bases and J by 1 base, leaving 24 bases between them. Per the germline V gene, CDR1 is SGDLS and CDR2 is YYNGEE. The CDR3 DNA reads as TGTGCCAGCAGCTCAGGGGGGCTAGCGGGTTACGCATCCTACAATGAGCAGTTCTTC. Its translation is CASSSGGLAGYASYNEQFF.

This rearrangement joins TRBV7-2 to TRBJ2-1; 11 nucleotides agree with TRBD2. This CDR3 is built from 15 residues. V trimming: 5 bases; J trimming: 4 bases; junction bases outside the gene matches: 4. Germline values: CDR1 SGHTA, CDR2 FQGNSA. The CDR3 DNA reads as TGTGCCAGCAGCCTGGGACTAGCGGCTTACAATGAGCAGTTCTTC. Translation: CASSLGLAAYNEQFF.

The chain employs TRBV10-1 and TRBJ1-6; D is unclear. The germline V gene encodes CDR1 WNHNN and CDR2 SYGVQD (reference sequence). The CDR3 totals 14 residues. Trimming stripped 7 bases from V and 10 bases from J, with 17 bases between. CDR3 bases: TGCGCCAGCATAGAGGGAACGGCTGTCTCACCCCTCCACTTT. This codes for CASIEGTAVSPLHF.

The chain uses TRBV2 and TRBJ2-1; 12 bases line up with TRBD2. CDR1 is SNHLY and CDR2 is FYNNEI in the germline V gene. This CDR3 is built from 15 residues. V lost 6 bases and J lost 8; bases outside the gene matches: 8. The DNA for the CDR3 is TGTGCCAGCAGCGAGACTAGCGGGAGCTCCCATGAGCAGTTCTTC. As protein: CASSETSGSSHEQFF.

This clone was picked up one time. The chain employs TRBV18 and TRBJ1-5; 8 nucleotides match TRBD1. This CDR3 contains 15 residues. The V gene end was trimmed by 0 bases and the J gene end by 3 bases; junction bases not matched to a gene: 1. Germline CDR1 reads KGHSH; CDR2 reads LQKENI. The CDR3 DNA reads as TGTGCCAGCTCACCACCGCAGGGGGCCAATCAGCCCCAGCATTTT. This gives the protein CASSPPQGANQPQHF. Complete variable domain (other parts from reference TRBV18 and TRBJ1-5): NAGVMQNPRHLVRRRGQEARLRCSPMKGHSHVYWYRQLPEEGLKFMVYLQKENIIDESGMPKERFSAEFPKEGPSILRIQQVVRGDSAAYFCASSPPQGANQPQHFGDGTRLSIL.